The rows below give T cell receptor beta chains drawn from one sample of a study of blood T cells in healthy people across ages. TCRdb re-analysed the 5' RACE reads in MiXCR, keeping a single row per CDR3 protein. Here the sample spans about 1,500,000 distinct CDR3 sequences, 42% being singletons. Sequenced material: blood. The receptors come from a woman younger than 35 in good health. Each CDR3 is given without its conserved first and last residue. Each record gives: V gene, clone size, CDR3 protein. Not all rows give a size; the values are once, few, many and, for expanded clones, a class.

v_gene: TRBV28; abundance: few; CDR3aa: ASTTGDVTEAF
v_gene: TRBV5-1; abundance: .; CDR3aa: ASRRTRFRTDTQY
v_gene: TRBV9; abundance: .; CDR3aa: ASSVASGYNEQF
v_gene: TRBV6-2/TRBV6-3; abundance: few; CDR3aa: ASRLAGATTDTQY
v_gene: TRBV29-1; abundance: .; CDR3aa: STRTASGSSHYEQY
v_gene: TRBV24-1; abundance: .; CDR3aa: ATSDSGRPETQY
v_gene: TRBV9; abundance: .; CDR3aa: ASSVGLAGGPSDTQY
v_gene: TRBV20-1; abundance: .; CDR3aa: SARPTSGTGVTQY
v_gene: TRBV5-5; abundance: .; CDR3aa: ASSVGLGPTDTRY
v_gene: TRBV2; abundance: .; CDR3aa: ASSEFRTDSNQPQH
v_gene: TRBV3-1; abundance: once; CDR3aa: ASSPGAGQEAF
v_gene: TRBV12-3/TRBV12-4; abundance: .; CDR3aa: ASSKFGDGYT
v_gene: TRBV5-1; abundance: .; CDR3aa: ASSLGVVAGNQETQY
v_gene: TRBV27; abundance: .; CDR3aa: ASSPRQGNTGELF
v_gene: TRBV2; abundance: few; CDR3aa: ASSRRAVGYEQY
v_gene: TRBV27; abundance: .; CDR3aa: ASSFLLGLAGGGEQF
v_gene: TRBV20-1; abundance: .; CDR3aa: SARAQTSGRGSNEQF
v_gene: TRBV7-6; abundance: few; CDR3aa: ASSPDRGLYYEQY
v_gene: TRBV5-1; abundance: .; CDR3aa: ASSPGQGMAEAF
v_gene: TRBV15; abundance: few; CDR3aa: ATGTGFGEKLF
v_gene: TRBV7-3; abundance: once; CDR3aa: ASSSGASANEAF
v_gene: TRBV12-3/TRBV12-4; abundance: few; CDR3aa: ASSFSGRTNEQY
v_gene: TRBV3-1; abundance: once; CDR3aa: ASSQETGAEPQH
v_gene: TRBV29-1; abundance: .; CDR3aa: SIVGRLALETQY
v_gene: TRBV4-1; abundance: few; CDR3aa: ASSQDGTPSSYNSPLH
v_gene: TRBV10-3; abundance: .; CDR3aa: AISESGSLKEKLF
v_gene: TRBV28; abundance: .; CDR3aa: ASRLQGTEAF
v_gene: TRBV28; abundance: .; CDR3aa: ASSFQGVFYGYT
v_gene: TRBV15; abundance: .; CDR3aa: ATSKEGDRGAEAF
v_gene: TRBV27; abundance: .; CDR3aa: ASSLGTGHHTIY
v_gene: TRBV20-1; abundance: .; CDR3aa: SARDPNTSSYEQY
v_gene: TRBV25-1; abundance: .; CDR3aa: ATQETGRKDTEAF
v_gene: TRBV6-1; abundance: .; CDR3aa: ASSTRGGAGEKLF
v_gene: TRBV12-3/TRBV12-4; abundance: .; CDR3aa: ASSLVRGWDGYT
v_gene: TRBV7-3; abundance: .; CDR3aa: ASSLRPQGPTEAF
v_gene: TRBV7-2; abundance: .; CDR3aa: ASSSYELAGDGEQY
v_gene: TRBV27; abundance: many; CDR3aa: ASSRGGTGELF
v_gene: TRBV20-1; abundance: .; CDR3aa: SARVIDRGRYEQY
v_gene: TRBV6-1; abundance: .; CDR3aa: ASETGDSGANVLT
v_gene: TRBV20-1; abundance: .; CDR3aa: SARVVDNTYGYT
v_gene: TRBV29-1; abundance: .; CDR3aa: SVEVPQWNTYEQY
v_gene: TRBV6-1; abundance: few; CDR3aa: ASTPGAGGVPSTDTQY
v_gene: TRBV29-1; abundance: many; CDR3aa: SVEGVSSYEQY
v_gene: TRBV12-5; abundance: .; CDR3aa: ASGLVPGDEQF
v_gene: TRBV29-1; abundance: .; CDR3aa: SVVVRDYEQC
v_gene: TRBV6-5; abundance: .; CDR3aa: ASRGLAMNQETQY
v_gene: TRBV4-1; abundance: few; CDR3aa: ASSQVVAPSTDTQY
v_gene: TRBV5-1; abundance: few; CDR3aa: ASSLRASGETQY
v_gene: TRBV29-1; abundance: few; CDR3aa: SVGTRDKNYGYT
v_gene: TRBV28; abundance: .; CDR3aa: ASSRTGITGGYT
v_gene: TRBV27; abundance: .; CDR3aa: ASSLGGIGTEAF
v_gene: TRBV5-1; abundance: few; CDR3aa: ASRAVHYNEQY
v_gene: TRBV7-9; abundance: few; CDR3aa: ASSLEQGNGYEQY
v_gene: TRBV21-1; abundance: .; CDR3aa: VSSTGTANEKLF
v_gene: TRBV12-3/TRBV12-4; abundance: .; CDR3aa: ASSGTLTFRANYGYT